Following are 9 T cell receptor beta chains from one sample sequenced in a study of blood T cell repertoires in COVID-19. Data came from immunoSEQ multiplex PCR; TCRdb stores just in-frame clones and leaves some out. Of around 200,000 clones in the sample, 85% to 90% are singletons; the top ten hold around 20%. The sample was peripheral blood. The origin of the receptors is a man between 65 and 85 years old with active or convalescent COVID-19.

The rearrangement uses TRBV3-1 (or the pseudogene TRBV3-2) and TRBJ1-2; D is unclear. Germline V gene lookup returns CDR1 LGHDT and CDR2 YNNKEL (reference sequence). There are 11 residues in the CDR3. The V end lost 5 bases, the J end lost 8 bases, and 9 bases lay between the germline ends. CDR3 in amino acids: CASSSSDGYTF. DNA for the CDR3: TGTGCCAGCAGCTCCAGCGACGGCTACACCTTC.

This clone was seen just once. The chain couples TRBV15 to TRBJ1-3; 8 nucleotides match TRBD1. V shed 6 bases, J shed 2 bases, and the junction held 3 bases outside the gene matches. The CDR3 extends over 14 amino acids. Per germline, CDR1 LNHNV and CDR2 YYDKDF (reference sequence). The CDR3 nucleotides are TGTGCCACCAGGCTGGACAGGGCTGGAAACACCATATATTTT. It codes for CATRLDRAGNTIYF. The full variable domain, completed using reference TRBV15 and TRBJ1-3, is DAMVIQNPRYQVTQFGKPVTLSCSQTLNHNVMYWYQQKSSQAPKLLFHYYDKDFNNEADTPDNFQSRRPNTSFCFLDIRSPGLGDTAMYLCATRLDRAGNTIYFGEGSWLTVV.

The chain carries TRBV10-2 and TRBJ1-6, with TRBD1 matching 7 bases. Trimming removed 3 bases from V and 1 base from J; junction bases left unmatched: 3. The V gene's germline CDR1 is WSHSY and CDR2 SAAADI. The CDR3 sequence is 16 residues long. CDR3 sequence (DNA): TGCGCCAGCAGTGATCTACAGGGGTCCTATAATTCACCCCTCCACTTT. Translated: CASSDLQGSYNSPLHF.

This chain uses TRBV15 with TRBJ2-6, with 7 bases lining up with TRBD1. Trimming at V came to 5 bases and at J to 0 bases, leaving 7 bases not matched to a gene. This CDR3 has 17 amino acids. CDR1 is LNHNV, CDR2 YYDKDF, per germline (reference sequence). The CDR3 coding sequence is TGTGCCACCAGCCGTGGACAGGAGAGCTCTGGGGCCAACGTCCTGACTTTC. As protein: CATSRGQESSGANVLTF.

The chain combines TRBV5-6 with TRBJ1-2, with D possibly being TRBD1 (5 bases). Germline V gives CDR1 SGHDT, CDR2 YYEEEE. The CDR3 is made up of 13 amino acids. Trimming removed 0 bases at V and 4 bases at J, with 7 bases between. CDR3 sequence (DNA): TGTGCCAGCAGCTTGGACAGGACCTATGGCTACACCTTC. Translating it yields CASSLDRTYGYTF. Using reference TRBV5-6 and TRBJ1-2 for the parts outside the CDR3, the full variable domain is DAGVTQSPTHLIKTRGQQVTLRCSPKSGHDTVSWYQQALGQGPQFIFQYYEEEERQRGNFPDRFSGHQFPNYSSELNVNALLLGDSALYLCASSLDRTYGYTFGSGTRLTVV.

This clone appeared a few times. In DNA, the CDR3 is TGTGCCAGCAAACAGGCAAGCTCCTACAATGAGCAGTTCTTC. Amino acid sequence: CASKQASSYNEQFF. V is TRBV6-5 and J is TRBJ2-1, with D tentatively TRBD1 (5 bases). There are 14 residues in the CDR3. Germline CDR1 reads MNHEY; CDR2 reads SVGAGI. Trimming removed 7 bases from V and 0 bases from J, with 10 bases in between.

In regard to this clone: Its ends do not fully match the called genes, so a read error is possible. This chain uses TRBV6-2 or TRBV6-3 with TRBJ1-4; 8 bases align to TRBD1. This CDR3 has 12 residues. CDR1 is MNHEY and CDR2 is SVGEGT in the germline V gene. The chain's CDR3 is CASSPGTGLGRF. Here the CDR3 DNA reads TGTGCCAGCAGTCCCGGGACAGGTTTGGGACGATTT.

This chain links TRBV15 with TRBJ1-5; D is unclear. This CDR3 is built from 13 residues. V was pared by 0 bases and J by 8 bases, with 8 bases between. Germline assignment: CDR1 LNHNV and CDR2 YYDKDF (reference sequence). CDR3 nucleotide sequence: TGTGCCACCAGCAGAGATAGGAGGGAGCCCCAGCATTTT. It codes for CATSRDRREPQHF.

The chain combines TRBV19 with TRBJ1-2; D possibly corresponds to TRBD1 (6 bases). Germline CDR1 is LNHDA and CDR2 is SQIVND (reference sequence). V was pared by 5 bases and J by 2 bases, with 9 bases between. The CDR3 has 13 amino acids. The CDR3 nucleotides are TGTGCCAGTAGTGTGACAGGAAACTATGGCTACACCTTC. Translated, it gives CASSVTGNYGYTF.